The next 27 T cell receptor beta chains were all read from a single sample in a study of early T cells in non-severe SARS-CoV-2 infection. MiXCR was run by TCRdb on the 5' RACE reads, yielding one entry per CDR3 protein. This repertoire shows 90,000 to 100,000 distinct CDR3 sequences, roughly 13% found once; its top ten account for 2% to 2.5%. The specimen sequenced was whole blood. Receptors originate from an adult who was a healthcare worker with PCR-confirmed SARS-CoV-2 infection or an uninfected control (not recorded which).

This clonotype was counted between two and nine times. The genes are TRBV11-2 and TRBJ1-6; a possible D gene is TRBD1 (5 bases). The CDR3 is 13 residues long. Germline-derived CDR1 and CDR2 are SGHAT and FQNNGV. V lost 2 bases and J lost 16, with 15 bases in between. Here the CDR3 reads CASSLLLRGDLHF. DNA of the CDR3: TGTGCCAGCAGCTTACTACTACGAGGGGATCTCCACTTT.

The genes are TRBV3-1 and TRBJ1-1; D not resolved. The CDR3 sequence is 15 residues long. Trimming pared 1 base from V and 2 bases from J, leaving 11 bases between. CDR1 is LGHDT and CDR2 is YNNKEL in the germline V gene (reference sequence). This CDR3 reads CASSQGRSGNTEAFF. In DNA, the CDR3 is TGTGCCAGCAGCCAAGGACGTAGTGGTAACACTGAAGCTTTCTTT. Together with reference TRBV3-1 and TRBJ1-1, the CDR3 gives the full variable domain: DTAVSQTPKYLVTQMGNDKSIKCEQNLGHDTMYWYKQDSKKFLKIMFSYNNKELIINETVPNRFSPKSPDKAHLNLHINSLELGDSAVYFCASSQGRSGNTEAFFGQGTRLTVV.

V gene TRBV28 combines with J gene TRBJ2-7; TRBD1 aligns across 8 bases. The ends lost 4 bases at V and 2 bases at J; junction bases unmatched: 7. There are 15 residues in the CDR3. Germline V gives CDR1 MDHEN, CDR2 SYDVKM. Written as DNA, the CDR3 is TGTGCCAGCAGTTCCCGGGACAGGCCGCCCTACGAGCAGTACTTC. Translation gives CASSSRDRPPYEQYF.

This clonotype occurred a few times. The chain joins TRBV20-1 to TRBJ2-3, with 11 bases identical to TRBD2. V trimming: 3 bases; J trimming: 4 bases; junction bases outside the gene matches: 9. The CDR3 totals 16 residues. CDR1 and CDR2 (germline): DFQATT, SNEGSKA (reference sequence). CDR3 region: CSASSGGAAWSDTQYF. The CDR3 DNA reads TGCAGTGCTAGTAGCGGGGGGGCTGCTTGGTCAGATACGCAGTATTTT.

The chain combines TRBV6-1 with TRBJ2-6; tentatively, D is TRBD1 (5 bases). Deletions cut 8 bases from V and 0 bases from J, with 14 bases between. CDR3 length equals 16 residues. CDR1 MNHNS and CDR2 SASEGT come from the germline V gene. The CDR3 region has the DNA TGTGCCAGCCCGAACGTCGACAGCTCTGGGGCCAACGTCCTGACTTTC. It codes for CASPNVDSSGANVLTF.

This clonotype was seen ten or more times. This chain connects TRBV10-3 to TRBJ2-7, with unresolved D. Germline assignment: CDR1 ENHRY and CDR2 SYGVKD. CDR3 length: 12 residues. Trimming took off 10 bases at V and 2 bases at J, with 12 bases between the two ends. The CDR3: CATSSPTYEQYF. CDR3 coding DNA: TGTGCCACCAGCTCCCCCACCTACGAGCAGTACTTC.

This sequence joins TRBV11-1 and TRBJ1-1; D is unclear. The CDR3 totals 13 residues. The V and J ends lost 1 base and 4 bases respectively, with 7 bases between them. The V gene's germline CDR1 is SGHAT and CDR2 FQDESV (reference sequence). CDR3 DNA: TGTGCCAGCAGCTTAGGACCGACCACTGAAGCTTTCTTT. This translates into CASSLGPTTEAFF. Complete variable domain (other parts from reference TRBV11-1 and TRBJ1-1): EAEVAQSPRYKITEKSQAVAFWCDPISGHATLYWYRQILGQGPELLVQFQDESVVDDSQLPKDRFSAERLKGVDSTLKIQPAELGDSAMYLCASSLGPTTEAFFGQGTRLTVV.

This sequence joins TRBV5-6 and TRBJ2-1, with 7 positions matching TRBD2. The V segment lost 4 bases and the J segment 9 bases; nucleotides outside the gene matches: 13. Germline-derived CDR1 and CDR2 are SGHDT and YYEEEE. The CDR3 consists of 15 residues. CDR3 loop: CASSPGSWREGEQFF. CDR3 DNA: TGTGCCAGCAGCCCGGGATCATGGAGGGAGGGTGAGCAGTTCTTC.

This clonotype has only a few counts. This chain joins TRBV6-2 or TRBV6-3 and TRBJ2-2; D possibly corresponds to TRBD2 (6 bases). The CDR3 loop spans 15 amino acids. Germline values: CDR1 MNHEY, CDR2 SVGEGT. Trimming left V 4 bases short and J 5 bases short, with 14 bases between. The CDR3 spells CASSSGGRGTGELFF. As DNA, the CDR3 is TGTGCCAGCAGTTCCGGGGGTCGAGGGACCGGGGAGCTGTTTTTT.

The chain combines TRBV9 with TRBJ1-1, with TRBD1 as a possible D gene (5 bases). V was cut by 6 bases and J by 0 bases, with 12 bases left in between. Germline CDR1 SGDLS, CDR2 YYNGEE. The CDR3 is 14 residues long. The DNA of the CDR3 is TGTGCCAGCACCCCAGGGAACGTGAACACTGAAGCTTTCTTT. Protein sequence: CASTPGNVNTEAFF.

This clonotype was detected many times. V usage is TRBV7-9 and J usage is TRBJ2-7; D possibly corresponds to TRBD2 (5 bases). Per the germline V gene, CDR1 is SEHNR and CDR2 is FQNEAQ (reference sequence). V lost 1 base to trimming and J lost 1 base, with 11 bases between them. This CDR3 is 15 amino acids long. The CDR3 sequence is CASSLERRISYEQYF. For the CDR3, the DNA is TGTGCCAGCAGCTTAGAGCGGCGGATATCCTACGAGCAGTACTTC.

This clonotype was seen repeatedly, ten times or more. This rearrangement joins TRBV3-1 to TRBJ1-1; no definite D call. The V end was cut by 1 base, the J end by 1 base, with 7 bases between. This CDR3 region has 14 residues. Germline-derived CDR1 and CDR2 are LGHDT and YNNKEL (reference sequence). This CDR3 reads CASSQGTGNTEAFF. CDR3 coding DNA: TGTGCCAGCAGCCAAGGGACGGGGAACACTGAAGCTTTCTTT.

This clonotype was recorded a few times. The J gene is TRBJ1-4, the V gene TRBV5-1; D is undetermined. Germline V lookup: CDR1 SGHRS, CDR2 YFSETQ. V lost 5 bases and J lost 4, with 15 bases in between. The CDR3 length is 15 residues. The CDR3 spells CASRGLSGLNEKLFF. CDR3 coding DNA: TGCGCCAGCAGAGGTTTGTCCGGCCTTAATGAAAAACTGTTTTTT. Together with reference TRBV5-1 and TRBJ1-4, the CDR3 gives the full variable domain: KAGVTQTPRYLIKTRGQQVTLSCSPISGHRSVSWYQQTPGQGLQFLFEYFSETQRNKGNFPGRFSGRQFSNSRSEMNVSTLELGDSALYLCASRGLSGLNEKLFFGSGTQLSVL.

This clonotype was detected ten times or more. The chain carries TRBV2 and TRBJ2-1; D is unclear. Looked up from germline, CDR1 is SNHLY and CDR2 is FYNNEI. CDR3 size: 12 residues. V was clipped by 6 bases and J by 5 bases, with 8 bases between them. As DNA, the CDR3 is TGTGCCAGCAGGTTGACCCACAATGAGCAGTTCTTC. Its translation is CASRLTHNEQFF. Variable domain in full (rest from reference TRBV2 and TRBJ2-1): EPEVTQTPSHQVTQMGQEVILRCVPISNHLYFYWYRQILGQKVEFLVSFYNNEISEKSEIFDDQFSVERPDGSNFTLKIRSTKLEDSAMYFCASRLTHNEQFFGPGTRLTVL.

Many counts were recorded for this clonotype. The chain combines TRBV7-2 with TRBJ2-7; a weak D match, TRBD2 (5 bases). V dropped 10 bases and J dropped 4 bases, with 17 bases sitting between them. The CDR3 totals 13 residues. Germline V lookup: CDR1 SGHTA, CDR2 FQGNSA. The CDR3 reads CATRTDFEYEQYF. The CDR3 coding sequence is TGTGCCACCCGGACGGACTTCGAGTACGAGCAGTACTTC.

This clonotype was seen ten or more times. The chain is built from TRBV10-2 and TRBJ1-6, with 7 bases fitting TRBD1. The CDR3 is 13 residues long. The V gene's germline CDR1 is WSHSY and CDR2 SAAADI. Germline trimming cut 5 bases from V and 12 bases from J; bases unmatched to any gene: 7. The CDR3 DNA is TGCGCCAGCAGTTGGACAGGAAAGGAACCCCTCCACTTT. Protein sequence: CASSWTGKEPLHF.

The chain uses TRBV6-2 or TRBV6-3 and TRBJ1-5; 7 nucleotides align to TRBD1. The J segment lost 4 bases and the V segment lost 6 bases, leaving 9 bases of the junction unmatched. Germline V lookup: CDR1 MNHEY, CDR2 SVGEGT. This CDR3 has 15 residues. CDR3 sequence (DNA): TGTGCCAGCAGACCACAGGGGTTGGGAAATCAGCCCCAGCATTTT. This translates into CASRPQGLGNQPQHF.

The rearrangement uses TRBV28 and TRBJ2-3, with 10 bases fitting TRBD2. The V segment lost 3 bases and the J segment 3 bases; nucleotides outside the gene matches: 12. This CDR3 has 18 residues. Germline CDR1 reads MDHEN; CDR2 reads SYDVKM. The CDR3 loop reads CASSFRTFSGGRTDTQYF. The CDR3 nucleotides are TGTGCCAGCAGTTTCCGAACTTTTAGCGGGGGGCGGACAGATACGCAGTATTTT. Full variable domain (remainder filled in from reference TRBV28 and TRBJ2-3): DVKVTQSSRYLVKRTGEKVFLECVQDMDHENMFWYRQDPGLGLRLIYFSYDVKMKEKGDIPEGYSVSREKKERFSLILESASTNQTSMYLCASSFRTFSGGRTDTQYFGPGTRLTVL.

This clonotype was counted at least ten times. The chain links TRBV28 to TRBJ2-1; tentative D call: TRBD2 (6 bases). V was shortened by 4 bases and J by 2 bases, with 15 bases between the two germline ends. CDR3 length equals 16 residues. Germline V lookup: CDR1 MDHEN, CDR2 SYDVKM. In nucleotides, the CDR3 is TGTGCCAGCAGTTCCGGGGGACCACGTCCCTACAATGAGCAGTTCTTC. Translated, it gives CASSSGGPRPYNEQFF.

The CDR3 DNA reads TGCACCGGCTCCGGACAGGCCCAAGCTGGACCCCTCCACTTT. Amino acids: CTGSGQAQAGPLHF. This chain connects TRBV20-1 to TRBJ1-6, with 7 bases fitting TRBD1. Germline-derived CDR1 and CDR2 are DFQATT and SNEGSKA (reference sequence). The CDR3 sequence is 14 residues long.

The CDR3 loop is CASSLDDWGVRDLDTQYF. In DNA form, the CDR3 reads TGTGCCAGCAGCTTAGACGATTGGGGAGTCAGGGACTTAGATACGCAGTATTTT. The chain joins TRBV11-2 to TRBJ2-3; the D gene is possibly TRBD2 (6 bases). Germline V gene sequence: CDR1 SGHAT, CDR2 FQNNGV. The CDR3 loop spans 18 amino acids. The ends were cut back, 0 bases at V and 5 bases at J, with 21 bases in the middle.

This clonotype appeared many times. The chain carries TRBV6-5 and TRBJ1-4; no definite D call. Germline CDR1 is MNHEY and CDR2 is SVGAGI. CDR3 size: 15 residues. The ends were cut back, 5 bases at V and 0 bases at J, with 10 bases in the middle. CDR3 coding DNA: TGTGCCAGCAGTAGATGGGTCGCAACTAATGAAAAACTGTTTTTT. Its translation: CASSRWVATNEKLFF.

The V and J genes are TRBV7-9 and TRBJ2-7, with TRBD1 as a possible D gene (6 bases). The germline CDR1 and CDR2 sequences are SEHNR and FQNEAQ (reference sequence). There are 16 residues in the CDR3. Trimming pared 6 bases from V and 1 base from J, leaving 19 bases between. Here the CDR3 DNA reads TGTGCCAGCAGTGATGGGGGCACCAGAAGGTCCTACGAGCAGTACTTC. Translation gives CASSDGGTRRSYEQYF.

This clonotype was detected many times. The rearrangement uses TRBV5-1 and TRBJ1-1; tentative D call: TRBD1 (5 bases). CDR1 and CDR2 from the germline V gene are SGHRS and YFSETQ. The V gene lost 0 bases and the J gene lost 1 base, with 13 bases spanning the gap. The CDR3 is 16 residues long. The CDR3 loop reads CASSLVSGTGNTEAFF. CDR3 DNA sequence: TGCGCCAGCAGCTTGGTTTCCGGGACGGGGAACACTGAAGCTTTCTTT.

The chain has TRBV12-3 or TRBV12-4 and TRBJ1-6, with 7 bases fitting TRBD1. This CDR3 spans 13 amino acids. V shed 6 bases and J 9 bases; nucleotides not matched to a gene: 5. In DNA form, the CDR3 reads TGTGCCAGCAGAGACAGGGATGCTTCACCCCTCCACTTT. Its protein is CASRDRDASPLHF.

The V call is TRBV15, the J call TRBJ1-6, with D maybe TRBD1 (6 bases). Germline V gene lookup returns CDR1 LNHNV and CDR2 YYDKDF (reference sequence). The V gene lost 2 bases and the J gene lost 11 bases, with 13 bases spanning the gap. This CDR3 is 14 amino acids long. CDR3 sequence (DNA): TGTGCCACCAGCAGAATCACAGGGTTTACACCCCTCCACTTT. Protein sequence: CATSRITGFTPLHF.

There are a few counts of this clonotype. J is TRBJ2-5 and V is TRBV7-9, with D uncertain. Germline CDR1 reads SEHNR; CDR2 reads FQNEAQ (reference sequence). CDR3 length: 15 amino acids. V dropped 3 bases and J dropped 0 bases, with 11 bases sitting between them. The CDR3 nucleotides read TGTGCCAGCAGCTTCCCCCTGGAAAACCAAGAGACCCAGTACTTC. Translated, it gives CASSFPLENQETQYF.